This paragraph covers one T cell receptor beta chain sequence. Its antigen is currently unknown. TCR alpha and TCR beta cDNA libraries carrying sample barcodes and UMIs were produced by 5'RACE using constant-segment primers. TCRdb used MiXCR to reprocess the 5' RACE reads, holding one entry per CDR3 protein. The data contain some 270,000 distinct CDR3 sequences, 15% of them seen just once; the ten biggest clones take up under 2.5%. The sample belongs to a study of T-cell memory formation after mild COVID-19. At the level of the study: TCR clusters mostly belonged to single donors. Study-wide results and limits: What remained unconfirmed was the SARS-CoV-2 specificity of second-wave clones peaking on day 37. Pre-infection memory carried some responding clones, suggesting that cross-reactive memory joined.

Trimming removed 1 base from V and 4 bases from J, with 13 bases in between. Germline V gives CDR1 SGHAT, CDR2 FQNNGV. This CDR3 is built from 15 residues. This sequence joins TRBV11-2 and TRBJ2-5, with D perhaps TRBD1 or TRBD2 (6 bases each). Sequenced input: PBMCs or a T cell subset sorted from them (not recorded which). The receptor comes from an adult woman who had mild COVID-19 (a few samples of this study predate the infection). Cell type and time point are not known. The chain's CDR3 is CASSLVVGGGETQYF. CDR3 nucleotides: TGTGCCAGCAGCTTAGTCGTCGGGGGCGGAGAGACCCAGTACTTC.